The 27 T cell receptor beta chains reported below all come from one sample, sequenced in a study of cytomegalovirus exposure and HLA in healthy donors. The PCR used 60 Vbeta and 13 Jbeta primers. The data were produced by immunoSEQ multiplex PCR, yet TCRdb's version contains in-frame clones alone and is incomplete. The sample yields fewer than 110,000 clones, more than 75% seen once. The sample comprised PBMCs. The receptors come from a young woman in good health and CMV-seropositive.

This chain joins TRBV5-1 and TRBJ2-1; TRBD1 agrees at 7 bases. V gave up 2 bases and J gave up 7 bases; unmatched junction bases: 9. Germline V gene sequence: CDR1 SGHRS, CDR2 YFSETQ. There are 15 residues in the CDR3. This chain's CDR3 is CASSLLDRVGNEQFF. CDR3 sequence (DNA): TGCGCCAGCAGCTTACTTGACAGGGTAGGGAATGAGCAGTTCTTC.

The rearrangement uses TRBV7-3 and TRBJ2-3; 11 bases align to TRBD2. This CDR3 has 15 residues. The ends lost 5 bases at V and 7 bases at J; junction bases unmatched: 8. The germline V gene encodes CDR1 SGHTA and CDR2 FQGTGA. DNA of the CDR3: TGTGCCAGCAGCCCCCTAGCGGGAGGACAATATACGCAGTATTTT. Protein sequence: CASSPLAGGQYTQYF.

This clone came up a few times. The rearrangement joins TRBV29-1 to TRBJ2-5; 9 nucleotides align to TRBD2. The CDR3 spans 12 residues. Looked up from germline, CDR1 is SQVTM and CDR2 is ANQGSEA. The ends lost 7 bases at V and 5 bases at J; junction bases unmatched: 5. For the CDR3, the DNA is TGCAGCGAGAAACTAGCGGGTGAGACCCAGTACTTC. Amino acids: CSEKLAGETQYF.

The chain carries TRBV5-1 and TRBJ2-1; 7 bases are shared with TRBD2. V gave up 4 bases and J gave up 8 bases; unmatched junction bases: 12. The CDR3 extends over 15 amino acids. CDR1 SGHRS and CDR2 YFSETQ come from the germline V gene. CDR3 protein: CASSPGGGSRDEQFF. CDR3 sequence (DNA): TGCGCCAGCAGCCCCGGCGGGGGAAGTAGAGATGAGCAGTTCTTC.

The chain is built from TRBV28 and TRBJ1-2, with 7 bases aligning to TRBD1. Germline assignment: CDR1 MDHEN and CDR2 SYDVKM. The CDR3 consists of 14 residues. The trim removed 10 bases at V and 4 bases at J, leaving 12 bases unmatched. The CDR3 is CAIPRDSRGYGYTF. In DNA form, the CDR3 reads TGTGCCATCCCCCGGGACAGCCGGGGCTATGGCTACACCTTC.

The chain links TRBV20-1 to TRBJ1-1; no clear D gene. Germline CDR1 and CDR2: DFQATT and SNEGSKA (reference sequence). This CDR3 has 10 amino acids. V was clipped by 3 bases and J by 6 bases, with 5 bases between them. The CDR3 loop reads CSASLAEAFF. CDR3 in DNA: TGCAGTGCTAGTCTTGCTGAAGCTTTCTTT.

The chain couples TRBV5-4 to TRBJ2-5, with D tentatively TRBD1 (7 bases). The V end lost 0 bases, the J end lost 2 bases, and 17 bases lay between the germline ends. This CDR3 contains 17 residues. CDR1 and CDR2 from the germline V gene are SGHNT and YYREEE (reference sequence). The chain's CDR3 is CASSLAGVTGTQETQYF. The CDR3 nucleotides read TGTGCCAGCAGCTTGGCCGGGGTGACAGGGACTCAAGAGACCCAGTACTTC.

The gene calls are TRBV28 and TRBJ2-7, with D perhaps TRBD2 (6 bases). V was trimmed by 5 bases and J by 2 bases, leaving 16 bases between them. The CDR3 has 15 residues. Germline CDR1 is MDHEN and CDR2 is SYDVKM. This chain's CDR3 is CASSHERVRAYEQYF. The CDR3 coding sequence is TGTGCCAGCAGTCACGAGCGGGTCCGAGCCTACGAGCAGTACTTC.

This clone was picked up a small number of times. The chain uses TRBV18 and TRBJ1-5; D remains ambiguous. CDR3 length equals 14 residues. Germline CDR1 reads KGHSH; CDR2 reads LQKENI. V was shortened by 1 base and J by 5 bases, with 9 bases between the two germline ends. CDR3 region: CASSPLVNDQPQHF. The CDR3 nucleotides are TGTGCCAGCTCACCACTAGTGAACGATCAGCCCCAGCATTTT. Drawing the rest from reference TRBV18 and TRBJ1-5, the complete variable domain is NAGVMQNPRHLVRRRGQEARLRCSPMKGHSHVYWYRQLPEEGLKFMVYLQKENIIDESGMPKERFSAEFPKEGPSILRIQQVVRGDSAAYFCASSPLVNDQPQHFGDGTRLSIL.

V is TRBV5-1 and J is TRBJ2-3, with 7 bases lining up with TRBD2. CDR1 is SGHRS and CDR2 is YFSETQ in the germline V gene. Unmatched junction bases numbered 10, after V lost 7 bases and J lost 2 bases. CDR3 size: 15 residues. The CDR3 reads CASGVLAGDTDTQYF. The CDR3 bases are TGCGCCAGCGGGGTTCTTGCGGGGGACACAGATACGCAGTATTTT.

The gene calls are TRBV11-2 and TRBJ2-3, with 12 positions matching TRBD2. Germline V lookup: CDR1 SGHAT, CDR2 FQNNGV. This CDR3 comprises 16 residues. Trimming at V came to 4 bases and at J to 3 bases, leaving 5 bases not matched to a gene. The CDR3: CASSSPTSGGTDTQYF. In DNA form, the CDR3 reads TGTGCCAGCAGCTCCCCGACTAGCGGGGGTACAGATACGCAGTATTTT.

This clone was recorded once. The genes are TRBV5-6 and TRBJ2-1; D is ambiguous. Trimming removed 0 bases from V and 3 bases from J, with 10 bases in between. The germline V gene encodes CDR1 SGHDT and CDR2 YYEEEE. The CDR3 spans 15 residues. The CDR3 spells CASSLDGRIYNEQFF. The CDR3 nucleotides are TGTGCCAGCAGCTTGGATGGCCGAATCTACAATGAGCAGTTCTTC.

The rearrangement links TRBV2 to TRBJ2-1; 8 positions agree with TRBD1. Looked up from germline, CDR1 is SNHLY and CDR2 is FYNNEI. CDR3 length: 12 residues. Unmatched junction bases numbered 10, after V lost 8 bases and J lost 13 bases. DNA of the CDR3: TGTGCCAGCGTGCAGGGGGCCCTCACTCAGTTCTTC. It specifies CASVQGALTQFF.

The chain employs TRBV7-9 and TRBJ2-7, with TRBD1 identical over 8 bases. V was clipped by 2 bases and J by 1 base; unmatched bases: 4. The CDR3 totals 15 residues. Germline V lookup: CDR1 SEHNR, CDR2 FQNEAQ (reference sequence). In DNA form, the CDR3 reads TGTGCCAGCAGCTTATGGACAGGGCGTTCCTACGAGCAGTACTTC. Translated: CASSLWTGRSYEQYF.

J is TRBJ2-4 and V is TRBV9, with D perhaps matching TRBD1 (7 bases). Trimming shortened V by 4 bases and J by 3 bases, and 29 bases separated the two germline ends. This CDR3 contains 20 residues. Germline V gives CDR1 SGDLS, CDR2 YYNGEE. The chain's CDR3 is CASSPNVGRTGIDLKNIQYF. CDR3 sequence (DNA): TGTGCCAGCAGCCCCAACGTAGGGAGGACAGGCATAGACCTCAAAAACATTCAGTACTTC.

The chain couples TRBV6-6 to TRBJ2-3; perhaps TRBD2 as D (5 bases). Germline CDR1 and CDR2: MNHNY and SVGAGI (reference sequence). The ends were cut back, 6 bases at V and 9 bases at J, with 22 bases in the middle. The CDR3 spans 15 residues. The CDR3 nucleotides read TGTGCCAGCAGACCCCCAGGAGGTGTTGGGTTGACGCAGTATTTT. Translated, it gives CASRPPGGVGLTQYF.

V is TRBV7-9 and J is TRBJ2-7, with TRBD2 as a possible D gene (5 bases). V was shortened by 8 bases and J by 2 bases, with 13 bases between the two germline ends. Per germline, CDR1 SEHNR and CDR2 FQNEAQ (reference sequence). The length of the CDR3 is 13 residues. DNA of the CDR3: TGTGCCAGCGAGGGAGTTCGAACCTACGAGCAGTACTTC. Translating gives CASEGVRTYEQYF. Filled out from reference TRBV7-9 and TRBJ2-7, the complete variable domain reads DTGVSQNPRHKITKRGQNVTFRCDPISEHNRLYWYRQTLGQGPEFLTYFQNEAQLEKSRLLSDRFSAERPKGSFSTLEIQRTEQGDSAMYLCASEGVRTYEQYFGPGTRLTVT.

The chain uses TRBV15 and TRBJ2-7; 10 nucleotides match TRBD1. Germline assignment: CDR1 LNHNV and CDR2 YYDKDF (reference sequence). The CDR3 runs to 20 residues. With V trimmed by 0 bases and J by 5 bases, 19 bases remained unmatched. The CDR3 DNA follows: TGTGCCACCAGCAGAGATTATCCGCCGTTGACCGGGACAGGGGACCACGAGCAGTACTTC. Translating it yields CATSRDYPPLTGTGDHEQYF.

This clone was counted a single time. The rearrangement joins TRBV18 to TRBJ2-7; a possible D gene is TRBD1 (6 bases). The germline CDR1 and CDR2 sequences are KGHSH and LQKENI. The V gene lost 4 bases and the J gene lost 3 bases, with 10 bases spanning the gap. The CDR3 consists of 13 residues. The CDR3 bases are TGTGCCAGCTCACAAGGGGGAAACTACGAGCAGTACTTC. Translating it yields CASSQGGNYEQYF.

The J gene is TRBJ2-7, the V gene TRBV14, with D possibly TRBD2 on 6 matching bases. Germline assignment: CDR1 SGHDN and CDR2 FVKESK. The CDR3 has 14 amino acids. Trimming stripped 2 bases from V and 3 bases from J, with 11 bases between. CDR3 nucleotides: TGTGCCAGCAGCCAATGGGGGGAGCGCTACGAGCAGTACTTC. It translates to CASSQWGERYEQYF.

This chain connects TRBV27 to TRBJ2-7; 8 bases match TRBD1. The CDR3 spans 15 residues. CDR1 and CDR2 from the germline V gene are MNHEY and SMNVEV (reference sequence). CDR3 sequence (DNA): TGTGCTACGCGCATTCTCACAGGGGGAGTGGACGAGCAGTACTTC. Translating gives CATRILTGGVDEQYF.

The genes are TRBV7-3 and TRBJ2-1; 8 bases match TRBD2. The junction had 2 bases not matched to a gene; V was cut back by 1 base and J by 0 bases. Looked up from germline, CDR1 is SGHTA and CDR2 is FQGTGA. The CDR3 has 16 amino acids. The CDR3 nucleotides are TGTGCCAGCAGCTTAAGAGCGGGAGTCTCCTACAATGAGCAGTTCTTC. Translated, it gives CASSLRAGVSYNEQFF. The full variable domain, rest sourced from reference TRBV7-3 and TRBJ2-1, is GAGVSQTPSNKVTEKGKYVELRCDPISGHTALYWYRQSLGQGPEFLIYFQGTGAADDSGLPNDRFFAVRPEGSVSTLKIQRTERGDSAVYLCASSLRAGVSYNEQFFGPGTRLTVL.

The rearrangement uses TRBV7-3 and TRBJ1-2; maybe TRBD1 (5 bases). In germline, CDR1 is SGHTA, CDR2 FQGTGA. The ends were cut back, 5 bases at V and 0 bases at J, with 13 bases in the middle. This CDR3 is 15 amino acids long. Here the CDR3 DNA reads TGTGCCAGCAGCCAGGACATATCCTCTAACTATGGCTACACCTTC. It translates to CASSQDISSNYGYTF.

This clone was seen a few times. The chain carries TRBV7-8 and TRBJ2-5, with D unclear. The ends were cut back, 3 bases at V and 2 bases at J, with 7 bases in the middle. From germline, CDR1 is SGHVS and CDR2 FQNEAQ. CDR3 length equals 13 residues. CDR3 residues: CASSFSRQETQYF. The DNA of the CDR3 is TGTGCCAGCAGCTTTTCTAGACAAGAGACCCAGTACTTC.

The V and J genes are TRBV11-2 and TRBJ2-5, with 16 bases fitting TRBD2. This CDR3 has 17 amino acids. Trimming cost V 5 bases and J 4 bases; bases outside gene matches: 7. Germline lookup yields CDR1 SGHAT and CDR2 FQNNGV. In nucleotides, the CDR3 is TGTGCCAGCAGCCCAGGGACTAGCGGGAGGGCCGCAGAGACCCAGTACTTC. Translating it yields CASSPGTSGRAAETQYF.

The CDR3 DNA sequence: TGTGCCAGCAGCTTAGTTGGGGCCAGGGCGGGGGGCACTGAAGCTTTCTTT. This encodes CASSLVGARAGGTEAFF. The rearrangement links TRBV7-2 to TRBJ1-1; D might be TRBD1 (5 bases). V was pared by 1 base and J by 4 bases, with 19 bases between. Germline-derived CDR1 and CDR2 are SGHTA and FQGNSA. The CDR3 runs to 17 residues.

The gene calls are TRBV5-8 and TRBJ1-6, with 8 nucleotides matching TRBD1. CDR1 is SGHTS and CDR2 is YDEGEE in the germline V gene. The V segment lost 2 bases and the J segment 0 bases; nucleotides outside the gene matches: 10. This CDR3 is built from 19 residues. This CDR3 is CASSFWTGKKRSYNSPLHF. The CDR3 coding sequence is TGTGCCAGCAGCTTTTGGACAGGGAAGAAACGCTCCTATAATTCACCCCTCCACTTT.